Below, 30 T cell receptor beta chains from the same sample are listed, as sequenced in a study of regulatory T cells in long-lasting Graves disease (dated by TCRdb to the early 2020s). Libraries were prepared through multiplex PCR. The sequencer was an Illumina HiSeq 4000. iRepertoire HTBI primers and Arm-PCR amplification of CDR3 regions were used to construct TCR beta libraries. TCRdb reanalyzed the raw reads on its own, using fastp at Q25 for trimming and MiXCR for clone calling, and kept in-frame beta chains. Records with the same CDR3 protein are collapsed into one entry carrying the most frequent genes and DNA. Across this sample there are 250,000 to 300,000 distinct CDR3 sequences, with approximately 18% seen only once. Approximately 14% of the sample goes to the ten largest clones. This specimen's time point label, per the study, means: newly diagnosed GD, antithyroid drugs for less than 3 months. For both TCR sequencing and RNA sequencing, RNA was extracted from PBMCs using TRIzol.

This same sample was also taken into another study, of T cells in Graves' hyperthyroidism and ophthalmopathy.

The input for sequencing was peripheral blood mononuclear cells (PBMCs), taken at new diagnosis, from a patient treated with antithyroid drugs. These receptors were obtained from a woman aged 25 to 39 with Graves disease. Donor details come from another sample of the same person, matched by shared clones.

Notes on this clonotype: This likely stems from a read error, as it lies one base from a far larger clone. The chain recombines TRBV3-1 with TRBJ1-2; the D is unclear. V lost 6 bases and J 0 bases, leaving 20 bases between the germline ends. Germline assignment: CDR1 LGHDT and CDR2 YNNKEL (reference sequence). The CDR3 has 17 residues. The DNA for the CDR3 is TGTGCCAGCAGTGTCACCGGCGTACCTTCACCTAACTATGGCTACACCTTC. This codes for CASSVTGVPSPNYGYTF.

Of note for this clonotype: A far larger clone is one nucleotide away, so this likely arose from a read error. As DNA, the CDR3 is TGTGCCAGCAGTTCCTCACCGGGACAGGGGTTATACAATGAGCAGTACTTC. It specifies CASSSSPGQGLYNEQYF. The chain links TRBV6-9 to TRBJ2-7; 10 bases line up with TRBD1. Unmatched junction bases numbered 16, after V lost 4 bases and J lost 7 bases. The V gene's germline CDR1 is MNHGY and CDR2 SVAAGI. The CDR3 sequence is 17 residues long.

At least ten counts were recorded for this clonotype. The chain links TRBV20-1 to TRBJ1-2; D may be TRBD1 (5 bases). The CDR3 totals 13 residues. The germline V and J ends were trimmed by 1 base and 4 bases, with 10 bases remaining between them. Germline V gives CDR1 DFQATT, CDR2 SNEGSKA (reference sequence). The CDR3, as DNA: TGCAGTGCTAGAGTGCAGGGAGGCTATGGCTACACCTTC. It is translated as CSARVQGGYGYTF.

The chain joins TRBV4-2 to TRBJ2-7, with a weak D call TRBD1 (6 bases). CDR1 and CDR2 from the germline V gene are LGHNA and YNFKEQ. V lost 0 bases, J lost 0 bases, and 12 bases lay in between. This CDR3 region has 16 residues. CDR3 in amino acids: CASSQDRGYSSYEQYF. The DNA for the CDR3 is TGTGCCAGCAGCCAAGATAGGGGGTATAGCTCCTACGAGCAGTACTTC.

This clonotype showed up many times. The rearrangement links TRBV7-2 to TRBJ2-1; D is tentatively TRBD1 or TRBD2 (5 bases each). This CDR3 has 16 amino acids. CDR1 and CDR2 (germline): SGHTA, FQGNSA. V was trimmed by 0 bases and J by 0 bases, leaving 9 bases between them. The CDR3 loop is CASSLAGAHSYNEQFF. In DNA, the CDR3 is TGTGCCAGCAGCTTAGCCGGGGCACACTCCTACAATGAGCAGTTCTTC. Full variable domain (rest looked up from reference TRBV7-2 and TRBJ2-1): GAGVSQSPSNKVTEKGKDVELRCDPISGHTALYWYRQSLGQGLEFLIYFQGNSAPDKSGLPSDRFSAERTGGSVSTLTIQRTQQEDSAVYLCASSLAGAHSYNEQFFGPGTRLTVL.

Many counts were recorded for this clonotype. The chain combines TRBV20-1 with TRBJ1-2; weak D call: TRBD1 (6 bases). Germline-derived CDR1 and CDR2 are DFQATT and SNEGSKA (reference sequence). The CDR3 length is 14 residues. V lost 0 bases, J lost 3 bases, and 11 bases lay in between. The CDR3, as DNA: TGCAGTGCTAGAGAACAGGGTTTCGACTATGGCTACACCTTC. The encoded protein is CSAREQGFDYGYTF.

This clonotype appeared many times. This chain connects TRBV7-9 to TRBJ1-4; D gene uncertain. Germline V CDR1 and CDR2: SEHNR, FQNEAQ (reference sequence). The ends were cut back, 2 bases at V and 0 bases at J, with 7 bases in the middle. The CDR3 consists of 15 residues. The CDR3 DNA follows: TGTGCCAGCAGCTTATTGACACCAACTAATGAAAAACTGTTTTTT. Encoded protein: CASSLLTPTNEKLFF. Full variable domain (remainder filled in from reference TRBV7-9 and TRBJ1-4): DTGVSQNPRHKITKRGQNVTFRCDPISEHNRLYWYRQTLGQGPEFLTYFQNEAQLEKSRLLSDRFSAERPKGSFSTLEIQRTEQGDSAMYLCASSLLTPTNEKLFFGSGTQLSVL.

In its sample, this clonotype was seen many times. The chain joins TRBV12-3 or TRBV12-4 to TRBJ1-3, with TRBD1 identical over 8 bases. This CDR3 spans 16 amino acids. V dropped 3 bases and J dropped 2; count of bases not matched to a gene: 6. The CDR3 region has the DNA TGTGCCAGCAGTTTCAGGGGGCAGGGCACTGGAAACACCATATATTTT. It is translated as CASSFRGQGTGNTIYF.

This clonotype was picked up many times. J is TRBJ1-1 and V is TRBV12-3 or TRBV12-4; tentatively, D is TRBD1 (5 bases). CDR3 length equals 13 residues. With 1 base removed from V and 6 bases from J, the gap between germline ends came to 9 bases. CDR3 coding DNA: TGTGCCAGCAGTTTAGAGGGGACCTCTGAAGCTTTCTTT. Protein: CASSLEGTSEAFF.

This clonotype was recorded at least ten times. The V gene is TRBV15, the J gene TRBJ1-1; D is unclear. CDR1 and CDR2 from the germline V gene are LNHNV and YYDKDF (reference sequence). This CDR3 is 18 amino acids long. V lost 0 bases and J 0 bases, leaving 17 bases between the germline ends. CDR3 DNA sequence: TGTGCCACCAGCAGAGAGGCCCCCCTCTGGGGAATGAACACTGAAGCTTTCTTT. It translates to CATSREAPLWGMNTEAFF.

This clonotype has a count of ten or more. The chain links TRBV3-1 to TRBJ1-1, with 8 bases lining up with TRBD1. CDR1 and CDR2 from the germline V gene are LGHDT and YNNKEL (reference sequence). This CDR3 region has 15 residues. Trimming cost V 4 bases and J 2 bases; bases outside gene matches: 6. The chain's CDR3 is CASSPGGQGNTEAFF. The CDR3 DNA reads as TGTGCCAGCAGCCCAGGAGGACAGGGAAACACTGAAGCTTTCTTT.

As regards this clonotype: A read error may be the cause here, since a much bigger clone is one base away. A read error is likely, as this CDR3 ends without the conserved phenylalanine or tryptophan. The chain's CDR3 is CASSEDGYYGYTL. DNA for the CDR3: TGTGCCAGCAGCGAGGACGGCTACTATGGCTACACCCTC. The J gene is TRBJ1-2, the V gene TRBV11-2; D not certain. With 5 bases removed from V and 3 bases from J, the gap between germline ends came to 10 bases. Per germline, CDR1 SGHAT and CDR2 FQNNGV. The CDR3 has 13 residues.

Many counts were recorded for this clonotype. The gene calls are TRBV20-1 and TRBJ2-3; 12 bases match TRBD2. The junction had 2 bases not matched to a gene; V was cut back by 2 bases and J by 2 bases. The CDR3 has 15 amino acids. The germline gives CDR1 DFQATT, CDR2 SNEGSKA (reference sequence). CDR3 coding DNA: TGCAGTGCTAGACTAGCGGGGGGGGTCACAGATACGCAGTATTTT. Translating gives CSARLAGGVTDTQYF.

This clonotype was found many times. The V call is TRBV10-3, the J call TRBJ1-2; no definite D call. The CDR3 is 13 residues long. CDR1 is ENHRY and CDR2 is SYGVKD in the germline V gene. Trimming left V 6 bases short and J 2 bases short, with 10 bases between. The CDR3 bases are TGTGCCATCAGCCCAGACGGAAACTATGGCTACACCTTC. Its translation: CAISPDGNYGYTF.

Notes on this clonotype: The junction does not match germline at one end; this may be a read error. CDR3 in DNA: TGCAGTGCTGGAGATTGGGGGTCCTCTGGAAACACCATATATTTT. Its translation is CSAGDWGSSGNTIYF. This chain joins TRBV20-1 and TRBJ1-3, with TRBD1 as a possible D gene (5 bases). The CDR3 covers 15 residues. The V gene's germline CDR1 is DFQATT and CDR2 SNEGSKA (reference sequence).

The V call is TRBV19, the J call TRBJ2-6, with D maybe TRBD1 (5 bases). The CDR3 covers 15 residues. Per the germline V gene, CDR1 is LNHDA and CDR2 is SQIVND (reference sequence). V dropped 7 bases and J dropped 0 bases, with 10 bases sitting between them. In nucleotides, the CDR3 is TGTGCCAGTAAGGGGCGGAGCTCTGGGGCCAACGTCCTGACTTTC. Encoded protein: CASKGRSSGANVLTF.

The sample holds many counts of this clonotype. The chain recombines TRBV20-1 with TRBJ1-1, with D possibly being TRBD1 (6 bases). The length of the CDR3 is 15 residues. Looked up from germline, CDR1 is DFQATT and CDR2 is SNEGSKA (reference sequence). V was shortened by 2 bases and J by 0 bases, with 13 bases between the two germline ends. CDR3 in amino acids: CSARSGGDMNTEAFF. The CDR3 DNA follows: TGCAGTGCTAGATCCGGGGGGGACATGAACACTGAAGCTTTCTTT.

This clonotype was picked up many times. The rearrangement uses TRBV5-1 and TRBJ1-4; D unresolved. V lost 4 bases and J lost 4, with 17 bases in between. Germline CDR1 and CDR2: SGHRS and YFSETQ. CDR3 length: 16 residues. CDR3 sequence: CASSPRGPVNNEKLFF. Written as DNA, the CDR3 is TGCGCCAGCAGCCCCCGAGGGCCAGTCAATAATGAAAAACTGTTTTTT. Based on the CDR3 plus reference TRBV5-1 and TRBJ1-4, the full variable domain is KAGVTQTPRYLIKTRGQQVTLSCSPISGHRSVSWYQQTPGQGLQFLFEYFSETQRNKGNFPGRFSGRQFSNSRSEMNVSTLELGDSALYLCASSPRGPVNNEKLFFGSGTQLSVL.

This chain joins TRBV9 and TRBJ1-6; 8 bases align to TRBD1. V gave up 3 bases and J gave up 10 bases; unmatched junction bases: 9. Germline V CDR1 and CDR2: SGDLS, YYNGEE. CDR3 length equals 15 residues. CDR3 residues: CASSGQGFTGSPLHF. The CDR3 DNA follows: TGTGCCAGCAGCGGACAGGGGTTTACGGGCTCACCCCTCCACTTT.

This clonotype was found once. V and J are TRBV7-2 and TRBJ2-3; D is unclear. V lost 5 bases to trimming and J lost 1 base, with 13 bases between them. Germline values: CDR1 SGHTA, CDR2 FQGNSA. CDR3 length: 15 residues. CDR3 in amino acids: CASSPSREGTDTQYF. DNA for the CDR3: TGTGCCAGCAGCCCCAGCAGAGAAGGCACAGATACGCAGTATTTT.

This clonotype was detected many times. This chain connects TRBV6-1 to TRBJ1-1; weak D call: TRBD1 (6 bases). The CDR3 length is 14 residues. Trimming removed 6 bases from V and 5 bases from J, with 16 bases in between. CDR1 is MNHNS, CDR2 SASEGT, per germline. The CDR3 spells CASRTIRGRTEAFF. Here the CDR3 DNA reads TGTGCCAGCAGAACAATCAGGGGACGGACTGAAGCTTTCTTT.

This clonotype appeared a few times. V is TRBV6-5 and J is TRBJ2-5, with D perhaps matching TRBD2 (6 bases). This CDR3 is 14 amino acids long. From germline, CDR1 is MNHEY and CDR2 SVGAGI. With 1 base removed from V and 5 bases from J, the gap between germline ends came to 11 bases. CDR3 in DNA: TGTGCCAGCAGTTACTTTGTCGGGGGTGAGACCCAGTACTTC. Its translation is CASSYFVGGETQYF.

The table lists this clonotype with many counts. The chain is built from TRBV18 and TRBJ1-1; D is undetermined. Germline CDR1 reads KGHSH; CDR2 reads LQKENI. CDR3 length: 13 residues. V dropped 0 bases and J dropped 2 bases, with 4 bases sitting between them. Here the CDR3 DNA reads TGTGCCAGCTCACCACCCCCCAACACTGAAGCTTTCTTT. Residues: CASSPPPNTEAFF.

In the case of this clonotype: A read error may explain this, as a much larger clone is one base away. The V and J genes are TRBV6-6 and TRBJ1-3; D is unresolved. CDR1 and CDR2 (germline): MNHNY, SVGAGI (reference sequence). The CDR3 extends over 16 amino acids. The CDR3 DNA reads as TGTGCCAGCAGTTACTCGAGTCCCAACTCTGGAAACACCATATGTTTT. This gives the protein CASSYSSPNSGNTICF.

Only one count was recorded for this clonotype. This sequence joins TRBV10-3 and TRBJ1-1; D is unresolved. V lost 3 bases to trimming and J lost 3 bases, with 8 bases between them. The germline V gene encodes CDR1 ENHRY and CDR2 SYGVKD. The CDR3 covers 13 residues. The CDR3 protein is CAISDLPYTEAFF. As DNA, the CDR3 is TGTGCCATCAGTGACCTTCCATACACTGAAGCTTTCTTT.

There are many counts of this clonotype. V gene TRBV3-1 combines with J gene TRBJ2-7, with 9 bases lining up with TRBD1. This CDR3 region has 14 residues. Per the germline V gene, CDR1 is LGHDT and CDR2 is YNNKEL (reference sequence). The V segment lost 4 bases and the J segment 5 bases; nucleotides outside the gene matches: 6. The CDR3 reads CASSRRQGGDEQYF. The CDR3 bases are TGTGCCAGCAGCCGCAGACAGGGGGGCGACGAGCAGTACTTC.

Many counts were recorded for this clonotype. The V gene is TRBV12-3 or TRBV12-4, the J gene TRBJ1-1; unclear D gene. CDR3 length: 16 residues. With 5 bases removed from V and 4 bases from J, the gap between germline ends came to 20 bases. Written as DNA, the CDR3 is TGTGCCAGCAGTGGGCCCAGGAATCAGGCTGGCACTGAAGCTTTCTTT. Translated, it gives CASSGPRNQAGTEAFF.

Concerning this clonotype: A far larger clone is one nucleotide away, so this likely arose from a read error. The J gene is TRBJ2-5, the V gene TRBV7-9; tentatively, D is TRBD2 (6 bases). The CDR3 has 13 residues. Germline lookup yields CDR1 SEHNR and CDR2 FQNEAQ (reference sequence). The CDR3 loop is CAGSLMEGETQYF. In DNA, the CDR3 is TGTGCCGGCAGCTTAATGGAGGGAGAGACCCAGTACTTC.

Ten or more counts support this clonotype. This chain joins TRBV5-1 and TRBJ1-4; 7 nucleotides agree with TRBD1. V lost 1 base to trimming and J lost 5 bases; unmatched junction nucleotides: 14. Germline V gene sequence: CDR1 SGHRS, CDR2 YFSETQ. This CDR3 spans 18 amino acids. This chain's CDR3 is CASSLSPPAGTVNEKLFF. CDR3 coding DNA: TGCGCCAGCAGCTTGAGCCCCCCCGCCGGGACAGTAAATGAAAAACTGTTTTTT. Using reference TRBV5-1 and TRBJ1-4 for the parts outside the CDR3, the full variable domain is KAGVTQTPRYLIKTRGQQVTLSCSPISGHRSVSWYQQTPGQGLQFLFEYFSETQRNKGNFPGRFSGRQFSNSRSEMNVSTLELGDSALYLCASSLSPPAGTVNEKLFFGSGTQLSVL.

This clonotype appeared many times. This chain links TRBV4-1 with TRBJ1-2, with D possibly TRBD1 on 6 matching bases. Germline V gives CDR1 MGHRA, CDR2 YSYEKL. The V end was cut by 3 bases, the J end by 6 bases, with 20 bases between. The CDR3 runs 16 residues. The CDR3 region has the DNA TGCGCCAGCAGCCACAACTACAGGGATTCGGAAGATGGCTACACCTTC. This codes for CASSHNYRDSEDGYTF.